Only one count was recorded for the clone carrying this T cell receptor beta chain. Its antigen is unknown. The data stem from a study of T cell responses to AZD1222 COVID-19 vaccine. The wider study: Pooled together were second doses at about 4 or about 12 weeks.

Findings and limits, study-wide: Among spike-specific TCRs, nearly half reportedly target unmutated variant regions. There were repertoire samples only from the period after the peak T cell response. The study found vaccine-associated CD4 TCRs spanning spike, dominant at 160-218 and 743-854.

The germline CDR1 and CDR2 sequences are MDHEN and SYDVKM. The germline V and J ends were trimmed by 6 bases and 4 bases, with 7 bases remaining between them. There are 12 residues in the CDR3. This table comes from immunoSEQ multiplex PCR, and its TCRdb copy is limited to in-frame clones, with some not included. The sample carries some 130,000 clones, approximately 90% recorded once. This specimen consisted of peripheral blood, obtained on day 0 of AZD1222 vaccination. The sequence derives from an adult in good health. The rearrangement uses TRBV28 and TRBJ1-5, with D unresolved. The CDR3 spells CASRGMNQPQHF. The CDR3 region has the DNA TGTGCCAGCAGGGGGATGAATCAGCCCCAGCATTTT.